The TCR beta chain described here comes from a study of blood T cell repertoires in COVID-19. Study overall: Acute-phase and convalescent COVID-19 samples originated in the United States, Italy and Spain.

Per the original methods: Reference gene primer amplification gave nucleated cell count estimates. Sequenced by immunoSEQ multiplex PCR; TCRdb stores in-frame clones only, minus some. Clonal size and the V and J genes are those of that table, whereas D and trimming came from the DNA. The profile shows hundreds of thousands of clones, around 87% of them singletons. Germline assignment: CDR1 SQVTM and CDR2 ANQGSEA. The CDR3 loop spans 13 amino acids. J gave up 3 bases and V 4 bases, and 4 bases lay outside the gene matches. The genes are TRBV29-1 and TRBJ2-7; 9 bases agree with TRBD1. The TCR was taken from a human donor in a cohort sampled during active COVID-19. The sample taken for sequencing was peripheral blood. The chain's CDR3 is CSVVQGAFYEQYF. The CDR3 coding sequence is TGCAGCGTTGTACAGGGGGCGTTCTACGAGCAGTACTTC.